This TCR beta chain is from a study of post-analysis software for immune sequencing data. Whole-study findings and limits: In patients, about 5 TRBV segments were more frequent than in controls, with TRBV5-6, TRBV5-1 and TRBV20-1 among them. Controls had significantly higher normalized Chao1 diversity than multiple sclerosis patients.

Germline V gene data show CDR1 as SGHRS and CDR2 as YFSETQ. The V and J ends lost 4 bases and 4 bases respectively, with 17 bases between them. The CDR3 loop spans 15 amino acids. Libraries were made from TCR beta cDNA, and they carried unique molecular identifiers. Out of 1 to 10 million T cells, a few hundred thousand cDNA molecules were generated. TCRdb re-derived calls from the PCR reads in MiXCR, one entry per CDR3 protein. The table has a few hundred thousand distinct CDR3 sequences, more than 30% seen once. On this clonotype: Its antigen is not identified.

The sample consisted of blood. This TCR came from a girl aged 2 to 9 with multiple sclerosis. This chain joins TRBV5-1 and TRBJ1-1; a possible D gene is TRBD1 (6 bases). This CDR3 reads CASSMGWGAATEAFF. The CDR3 DNA reads as TGCGCCAGCAGCATGGGATGGGGGGCTGCCACTGAAGCTTTCTTT.